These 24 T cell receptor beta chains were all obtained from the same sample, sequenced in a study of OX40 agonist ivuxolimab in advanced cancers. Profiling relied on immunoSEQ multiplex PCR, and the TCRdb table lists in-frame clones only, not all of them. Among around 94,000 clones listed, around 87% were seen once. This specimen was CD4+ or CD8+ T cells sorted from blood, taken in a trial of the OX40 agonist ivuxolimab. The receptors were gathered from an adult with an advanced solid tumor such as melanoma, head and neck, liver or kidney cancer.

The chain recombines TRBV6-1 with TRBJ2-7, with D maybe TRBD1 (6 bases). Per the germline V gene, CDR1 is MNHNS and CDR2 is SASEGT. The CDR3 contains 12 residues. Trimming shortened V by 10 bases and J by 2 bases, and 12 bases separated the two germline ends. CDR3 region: CATQDRPYEQYF. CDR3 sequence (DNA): TGTGCCACCCAAGACAGGCCCTACGAGCAGTACTTC.

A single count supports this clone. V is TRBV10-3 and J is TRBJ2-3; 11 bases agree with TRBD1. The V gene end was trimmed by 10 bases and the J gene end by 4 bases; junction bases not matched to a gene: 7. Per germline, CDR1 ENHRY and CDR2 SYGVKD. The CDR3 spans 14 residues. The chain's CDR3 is CASSPGQGADTQYF. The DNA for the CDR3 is TGTGCCAGTTCACCGGGACAGGGGGCAGATACGCAGTATTTT.

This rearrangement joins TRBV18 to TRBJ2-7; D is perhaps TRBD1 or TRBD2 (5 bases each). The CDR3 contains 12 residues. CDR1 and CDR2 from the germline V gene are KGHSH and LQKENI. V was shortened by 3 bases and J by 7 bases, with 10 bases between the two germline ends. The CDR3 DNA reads TGTGCCAGCTCACCGGGACGGGGAGAGCAGTACTTC. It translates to CASSPGRGEQYF.

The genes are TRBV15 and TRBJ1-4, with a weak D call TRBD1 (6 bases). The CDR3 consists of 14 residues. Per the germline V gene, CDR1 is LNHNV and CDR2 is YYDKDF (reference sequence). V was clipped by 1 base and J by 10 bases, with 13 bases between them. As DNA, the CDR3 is TGTGCCACCAGCAGAGGCGGGACAATAGGAAAACTGTTTTTT. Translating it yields CATSRGGTIGKLFF.

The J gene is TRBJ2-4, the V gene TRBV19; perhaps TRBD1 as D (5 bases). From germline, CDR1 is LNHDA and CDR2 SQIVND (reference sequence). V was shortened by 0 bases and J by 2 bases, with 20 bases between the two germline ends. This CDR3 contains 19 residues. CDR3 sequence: CASSIDGAQVALTKNIQYF. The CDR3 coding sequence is TGTGCCAGTAGTATAGATGGAGCACAGGTTGCCCTGACCAAAAACATTCAGTACTTC.

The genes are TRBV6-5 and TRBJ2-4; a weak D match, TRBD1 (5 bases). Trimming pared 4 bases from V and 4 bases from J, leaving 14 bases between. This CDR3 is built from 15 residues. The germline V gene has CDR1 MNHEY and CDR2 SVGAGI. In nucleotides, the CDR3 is TGTGCCAGCAGTTCCCGTGGACACCGTAAAAACATTCAGTACTTC. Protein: CASSSRGHRKNIQYF.

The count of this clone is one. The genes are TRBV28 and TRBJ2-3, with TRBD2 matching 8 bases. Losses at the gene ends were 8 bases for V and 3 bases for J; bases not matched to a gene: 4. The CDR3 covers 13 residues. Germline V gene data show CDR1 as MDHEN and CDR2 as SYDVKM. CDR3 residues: CASLGGGTDTQYF. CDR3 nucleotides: TGTGCCAGCCTCGGGGGGGGGACAGATACGCAGTATTTT.

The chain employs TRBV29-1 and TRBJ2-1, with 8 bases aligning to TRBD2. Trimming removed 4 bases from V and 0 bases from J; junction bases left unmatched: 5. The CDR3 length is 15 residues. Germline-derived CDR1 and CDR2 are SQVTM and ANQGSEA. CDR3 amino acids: CSVVGGGNSYNEQFF. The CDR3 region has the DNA TGCAGCGTTGTTGGCGGGGGGAACTCCTACAATGAGCAGTTCTTC.

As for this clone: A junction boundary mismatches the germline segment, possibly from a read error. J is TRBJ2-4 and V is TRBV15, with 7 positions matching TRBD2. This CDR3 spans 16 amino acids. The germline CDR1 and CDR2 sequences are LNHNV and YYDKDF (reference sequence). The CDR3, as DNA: TGTGCCACCAGCAGAGAACGGGGGGAAGCCAAAAACACTCAGTACTTC. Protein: CATSRERGEAKNTQYF.

Here the CDR3 DNA reads TGTGCCAGCAGCTTGGACCGGGGCCGTACAGATACGCAGTATTTT. Translated, it gives CASSLDRGRTDTQYF. This chain links TRBV5-4 with TRBJ2-3; D might be TRBD1 or TRBD2, each matching 5 bases. Trimming stripped 0 bases from V and 3 bases from J, with 11 bases between. Germline CDR1 and CDR2: SGHNT and YYREEE (reference sequence). The CDR3 has 15 amino acids.

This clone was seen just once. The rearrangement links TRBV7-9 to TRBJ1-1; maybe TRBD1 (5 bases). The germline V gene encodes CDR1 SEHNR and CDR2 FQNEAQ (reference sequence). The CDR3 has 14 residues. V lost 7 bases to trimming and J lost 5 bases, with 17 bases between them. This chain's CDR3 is CASTFGGSTTEAFF. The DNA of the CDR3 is TGTGCCAGCACCTTCGGGGGTAGTACGACTGAAGCTTTCTTT.

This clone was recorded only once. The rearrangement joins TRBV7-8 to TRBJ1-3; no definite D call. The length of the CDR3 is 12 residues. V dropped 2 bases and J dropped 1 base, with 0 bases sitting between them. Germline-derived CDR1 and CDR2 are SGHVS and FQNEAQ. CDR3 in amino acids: CASSLSGNTIYF. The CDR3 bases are TGTGCCAGCAGCTTATCTGGAAACACCATATATTTT.

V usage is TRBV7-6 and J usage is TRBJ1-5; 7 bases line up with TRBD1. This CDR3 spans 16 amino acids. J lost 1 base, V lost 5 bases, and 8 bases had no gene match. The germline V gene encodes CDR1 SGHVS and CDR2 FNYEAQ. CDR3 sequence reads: CASSPRQGRSNQPQHF. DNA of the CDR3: TGTGCCAGCAGCCCACGACAGGGAAGAAGCAATCAGCCCCAGCATTTT.

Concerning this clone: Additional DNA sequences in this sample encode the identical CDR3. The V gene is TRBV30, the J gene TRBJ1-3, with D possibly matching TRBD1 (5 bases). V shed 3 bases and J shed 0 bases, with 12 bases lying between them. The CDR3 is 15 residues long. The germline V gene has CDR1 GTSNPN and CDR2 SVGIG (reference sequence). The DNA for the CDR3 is TGTGCCTGGAGGAGGGGTCAGAGCTCTGGAAACACCATATATTTT. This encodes CAWRRGQSSGNTIYF.

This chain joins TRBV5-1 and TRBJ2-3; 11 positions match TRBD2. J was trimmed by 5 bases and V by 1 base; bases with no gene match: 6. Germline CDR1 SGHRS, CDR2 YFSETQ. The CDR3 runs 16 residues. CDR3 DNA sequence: TGCGCCAGCAGCTTGAATAGCGGGGGGGCCGTAGATACGCAGTATTTT. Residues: CASSLNSGGAVDTQYF.

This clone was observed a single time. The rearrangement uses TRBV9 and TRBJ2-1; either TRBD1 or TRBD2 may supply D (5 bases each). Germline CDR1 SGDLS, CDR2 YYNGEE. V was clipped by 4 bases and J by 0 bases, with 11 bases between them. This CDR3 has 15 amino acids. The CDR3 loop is CASSLRDGSYNEQFF. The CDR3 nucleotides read TGTGCCAGCAGCCTCCGGGACGGCTCCTACAATGAGCAGTTCTTC.

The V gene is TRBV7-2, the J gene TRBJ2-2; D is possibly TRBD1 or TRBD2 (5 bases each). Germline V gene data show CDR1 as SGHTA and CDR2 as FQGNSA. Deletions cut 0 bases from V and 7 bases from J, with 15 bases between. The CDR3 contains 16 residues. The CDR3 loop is CASSLAPGTGNGELFF. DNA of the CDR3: TGTGCCAGCAGCTTAGCCCCCGGGACGGGGAACGGGGAGCTGTTTTTT. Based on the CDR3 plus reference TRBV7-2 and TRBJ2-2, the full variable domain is GAGVSQSPSNKVTEKGKDVELRCDPISGHTALYWYRQSLGQGLEFLIYFQGNSAPDKSGLPSDRFSAERTGGSVSTLTIQRTQQEDSAVYLCASSLAPGTGNGELFFGEGSRLTVL.

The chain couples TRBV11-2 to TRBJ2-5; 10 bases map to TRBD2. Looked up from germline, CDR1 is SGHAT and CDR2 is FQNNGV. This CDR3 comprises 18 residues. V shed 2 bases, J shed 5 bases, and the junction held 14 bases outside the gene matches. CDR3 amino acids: CASSLRVSSGGARETQYF. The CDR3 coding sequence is TGTGCCAGCAGCTTAAGGGTGTCCAGCGGGGGGGCCCGGGAGACCCAGTACTTC.

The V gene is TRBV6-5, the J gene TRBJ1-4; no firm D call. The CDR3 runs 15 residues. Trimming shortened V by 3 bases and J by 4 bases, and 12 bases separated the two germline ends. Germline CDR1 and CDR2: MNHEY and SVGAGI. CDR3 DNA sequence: TGTGCCAGCAGTTATTCCCCGGGAAGTAATGAAAAACTGTTTTTT. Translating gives CASSYSPGSNEKLFF.

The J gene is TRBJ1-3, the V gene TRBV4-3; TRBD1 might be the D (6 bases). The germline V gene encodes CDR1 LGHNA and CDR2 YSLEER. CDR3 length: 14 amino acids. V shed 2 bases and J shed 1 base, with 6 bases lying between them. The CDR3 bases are TGCGCCAGCAGCCAAACAGGGTCTGGAAACACCATATATTTT. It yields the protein CASSQTGSGNTIYF.

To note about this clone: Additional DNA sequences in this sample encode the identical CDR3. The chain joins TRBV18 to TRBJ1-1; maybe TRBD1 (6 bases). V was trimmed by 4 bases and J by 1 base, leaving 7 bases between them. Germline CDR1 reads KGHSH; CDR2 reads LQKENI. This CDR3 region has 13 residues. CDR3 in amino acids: CASSQGQNTEAFF. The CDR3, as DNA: TGTGCCAGCTCACAGGGACAGAACACTGAAGCTTTCTTT.

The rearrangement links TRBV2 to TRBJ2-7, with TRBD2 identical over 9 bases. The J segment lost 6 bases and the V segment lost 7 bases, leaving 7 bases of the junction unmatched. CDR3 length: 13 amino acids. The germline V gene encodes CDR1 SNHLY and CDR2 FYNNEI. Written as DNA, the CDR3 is TGTGCCAGCATCGTGACTAGCGGTTTCGAGCAGTACTTC. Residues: CASIVTSGFEQYF.

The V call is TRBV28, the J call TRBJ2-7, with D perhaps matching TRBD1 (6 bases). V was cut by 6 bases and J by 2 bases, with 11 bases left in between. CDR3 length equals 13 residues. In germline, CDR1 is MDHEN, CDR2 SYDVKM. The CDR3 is CASSRGTTYEQYF. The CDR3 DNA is TGTGCCAGCAGCCGTGGGACAACCTACGAGCAGTACTTC.

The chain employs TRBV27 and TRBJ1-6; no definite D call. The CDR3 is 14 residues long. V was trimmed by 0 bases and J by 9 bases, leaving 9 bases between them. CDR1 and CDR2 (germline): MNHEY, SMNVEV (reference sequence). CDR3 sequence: CASSLSLPSSPLHF. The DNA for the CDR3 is TGTGCCAGCAGTTTATCGCTCCCTAGTTCACCCCTCCACTTT.